This passage covers 23 T cell receptor beta chains from one sample sequenced in a study of blood T cell repertoires in COVID-19 (dated by TCRdb to the early 2020s). Library preparation was by the immunoSEQ multiplex PCR assay. The clones in this table, taken by TCRdb from immuneACCESS, are in-frame only. Not every clone is retained; where verified, under half of the shortfall comes from an unresolved V gene, and the cause of the rest is unknown. A total of 200,000 to 250,000 clones appear in this sample, 80% to 90% of them only once. Jointly, the top ten make up around 14% of the sample. Sequenced: peripheral blood. The origin of the receptors is a human donor in a cohort sampled during active COVID-19.

This clone was counted a few times. The CDR3 DNA sequence: TGTGCCAGTAGTCGACAGGGGGGGCAGCCCCAGCATTTT. Encoded protein: CASSRQGGQPQHF. The chain recombines TRBV19 with TRBJ1-5, with 9 bases identical to TRBD1. This CDR3 comprises 13 residues. Germline loops: CDR1 LNHDA, CDR2 SQIVND (reference sequence). V was pared by 5 bases and J by 7 bases, with 3 bases of the junction left unmatched.

The genes are TRBV28 and TRBJ1-4; D not certain. V dropped 8 bases and J dropped 4 bases, with 8 bases sitting between them. Germline CDR1 MDHEN, CDR2 SYDVKM. This CDR3 has 12 residues. As DNA, the CDR3 is TGTGCCAGCTTGGCCCTTAATGAAAAACTGTTTTTT. Its translation: CASLALNEKLFF.

The chain couples TRBV10-1 to TRBJ2-5; 9 bases map to TRBD1. The CDR3 totals 16 residues. The ends lost 5 bases at V and 1 base at J; junction bases unmatched: 8. Germline V gene sequence: CDR1 WNHNN, CDR2 SYGVQD (reference sequence). In DNA form, the CDR3 reads TGCGCCAGCAGTCGATCCGGGACAGGGATCCAAGAGACCCAGTACTTC. It codes for CASSRSGTGIQETQYF.

The J gene is TRBJ1-5, the V gene TRBV2; TRBD1 is a possible D gene (6 bases). CDR1 and CDR2 from the germline V gene are SNHLY and FYNNEI. V was shortened by 6 bases and J by 0 bases, with 9 bases between the two germline ends. The CDR3 extends over 14 amino acids. For the CDR3, the DNA is TGTGCCAGCAGCGTACAGGGTAGCAATCAGCCCCAGCATTTT. This translates into CASSVQGSNQPQHF.

The chain recombines TRBV5-1 with TRBJ2-5, with D perhaps matching TRBD2 (6 bases). CDR1 and CDR2 from the germline V gene are SGHRS and YFSETQ. CDR3 length: 15 amino acids. The V end was cut by 4 bases, the J end by 2 bases, with 15 bases between. This CDR3 is CASSLKPSEQETQYF. Written as DNA, the CDR3 is TGCGCCAGCAGCCTGAAACCTAGCGAACAAGAGACCCAGTACTTC.

The chain carries TRBV5-1 and TRBJ1-1, with 8 bases lining up with TRBD1. The CDR3 loop spans 19 amino acids. Germline V lookup: CDR1 SGHRS, CDR2 YFSETQ. V shed 0 bases and J 5 bases; nucleotides not matched to a gene: 18. The CDR3 here is CASSLGETGVSRLDTEAFF. DNA for the CDR3: TGCGCCAGCAGCTTGGGGGAGACAGGGGTTTCAAGGCTAGATACTGAAGCTTTCTTT.

A single count supports this clone. The genes are TRBV5-1 and TRBJ1-4; D is ambiguous. V lost 0 bases and J lost 8, with 17 bases in between. Germline V gene lookup returns CDR1 SGHRS and CDR2 YFSETQ. The CDR3 length is 16 residues. The CDR3 sequence: CASSLVGGPRGEKLFF. The CDR3 DNA reads TGCGCCAGCAGCTTGGTTGGAGGGCCGCGTGGGGAAAAACTGTTTTTT. The variable domain in full, with the rest retrieved from reference TRBV5-1 and TRBJ1-4, is KAGVTQTPRYLIKTRGQQVTLSCSPISGHRSVSWYQQTPGQGLQFLFEYFSETQRNKGNFPGRFSGRQFSNSRSEMNVSTLELGDSALYLCASSLVGGPRGEKLFFGSGTQLSVL.

The CDR3 spells CASSLVLAGRNEQFF. In DNA form, the CDR3 reads TGCGCCAGCAGCTTGGTTTTAGCGGGGCGCAATGAGCAGTTCTTC. The chain links TRBV5-1 to TRBJ2-1; TRBD2 matches at 8 bases. The germline gives CDR1 SGHRS, CDR2 YFSETQ. The CDR3 is 15 residues long. With 0 bases clipped from V and 6 bases from J, the junction kept 5 bases outside the gene matches.

Here the CDR3 reads CATQREGYNEQFF. DNA of the CDR3: TGTGCCACCCAGCGGGAGGGCTACAATGAGCAGTTCTTC. This chain connects TRBV24-1 to TRBJ2-1; 10 nucleotides agree with TRBD2. Trimming took 9 bases from V and 3 from J; bases not matched to a gene: 1. Germline V CDR1 and CDR2: KGHDR, SFDVKD. There are 13 residues in the CDR3.

The rearrangement links TRBV19 to TRBJ2-2; 9 positions agree with TRBD1. Germline CDR1 LNHDA, CDR2 SQIVND (reference sequence). The CDR3 spans 14 residues. With 9 bases clipped from V and 4 bases from J, the junction kept 6 bases outside the gene matches. Here the CDR3 reads CASMDRGFTGELFF. The CDR3 region has the DNA TGTGCCAGCATGGACAGGGGTTTCACCGGGGAGCTGTTTTTT.

This chain connects TRBV7-5 to TRBJ1-6; the D call in the table, TRBD1, was not verified against the DNA. TRBV7-5 is a recognized pseudogene. This CDR3 comprises 15 residues. The CDR3 DNA is TGTGTCAGAAGCCCAGGGACAGGCAATAATTCACCCCTCCACTTT. It specifies CVRSPGTGNNSPLHF.

This chain joins TRBV24-1 and TRBJ1-5, with a possible D match to TRBD1 (6 bases). The germline V gene has CDR1 KGHDR and CDR2 SFDVKD. The V gene lost 1 base and the J gene lost 2 bases, with 14 bases spanning the gap. The CDR3 length is 17 residues. CDR3 loop: CATSDFRTGPGNQPQHF. CDR3 coding DNA: TGTGCCACCAGTGATTTCCGAACAGGGCCAGGCAATCAGCCCCAGCATTTT.

J is TRBJ2-1 and V is TRBV13; 12 bases line up with TRBD2. Germline V gene sequence: CDR1 PRHDT, CDR2 FYEKMQ (reference sequence). The CDR3 is made up of 17 amino acids. The junction had 14 bases not matched to a gene; V was cut back by 5 bases and J by 9 bases. For the CDR3, the DNA is TGTGCCAGCAGCGATGCCATGGGGGCTAGCGGGAGGGTTGAGCAGTTCTTC. Translating gives CASSDAMGASGRVEQFF.

V and J are TRBV6-2 or TRBV6-3 and TRBJ2-7; D uncertain. This CDR3 contains 14 residues. The germline V gene has CDR1 MNHEY and CDR2 SVGEGT. Trimming removed 4 bases from V and 0 bases from J, with 10 bases in between. For the CDR3, the DNA is TGTGCCAGCAGTTTCGGCAGCGACTCCTACGAGCAGTACTTC. Encoded protein: CASSFGSDSYEQYF.

This clone was counted between two and nine times. The rearrangement links TRBV2 to TRBJ1-1; TRBD1 aligns across 8 bases. Losses at the gene ends were 4 bases for V and 5 bases for J; bases not matched to a gene: 6. From germline, CDR1 is SNHLY and CDR2 FYNNEI. This CDR3 region has 14 residues. The DNA for the CDR3 is TGTGCCAGCAGTGTACAGGGGGGGAGGACTGAAGCTTTCTTT. Its protein is CASSVQGGRTEAFF. Together with reference TRBV2 and TRBJ1-1, the CDR3 gives the full variable domain: EPEVTQTPSHQVTQMGQEVILRCVPISNHLYFYWYRQILGQKVEFLVSFYNNEISEKSEIFDDQFSVERPDGSNFTLKIRSTKLEDSAMYFCASSVQGGRTEAFFGQGTRLTVV.

This chain links TRBV30 with TRBJ1-5; 9 nucleotides line up with TRBD1. Germline lookup yields CDR1 GTSNPN and CDR2 SVGIG (reference sequence). This CDR3 has 16 residues. CDR3 sequence: CAAKDRGGYSNQPQHF. The CDR3 DNA reads as TGTGCTGCAAAAGACAGGGGGGGATATAGCAATCAGCCCCAGCATTTT. Drawing the rest from reference TRBV30 and TRBJ1-5, the complete variable domain is SQTIHQWPATLVQPVGSPLSLECTVEGTSNPNLYWYRQAAGRGLQLLFYSVGIGQISSEVPQNLSASRPQDRQFILSSKKLLLSDSGFYLCAAKDRGGYSNQPQHFGDGTRLSIL.

This clone has a handful of counts. The genes are TRBV19 and TRBJ1-1; no reliable D call. Between the trimmed V and J ends, which lost 5 bases and 3 bases, there was a span of 13 bases. The CDR3 is 14 residues long. Germline CDR1 LNHDA, CDR2 SQIVND (reference sequence). Written as DNA, the CDR3 is TGTGCCAGTAGTGGACGTGTCGGGGACACTGAAGCTTTCTTT. Residues: CASSGRVGDTEAFF.

This sequence joins TRBV27 and TRBJ2-7; 9 bases map to TRBD1. Germline CDR1 and CDR2: MNHEY and SMNVEV (reference sequence). The CDR3 runs to 14 residues. The trim removed 5 bases at V and 3 bases at J, leaving 5 bases unmatched. DNA of the CDR3: TGTGCCAGCAGTCCGGGACAGGGTGACTACGAGCAGTACTTC. As protein: CASSPGQGDYEQYF.

The V and J genes are TRBV7-6 and TRBJ1-6; 7 nucleotides agree with TRBD1. CDR3 length: 14 residues. With V trimmed by 5 bases and J by 11 bases, 9 bases remained unmatched. Germline CDR1 is SGHVS and CDR2 is FNYEAQ. The CDR3 sequence is CASSPHRGKPPLHF. Here the CDR3 DNA reads TGTGCCAGCAGCCCTCACAGGGGTAAACCACCCCTCCACTTT.

This clone was recorded once. The chain combines TRBV28 with TRBJ1-1; the match to TRBD1 covers 8 bases. CDR3 length: 15 residues. The germline gives CDR1 MDHEN, CDR2 SYDVKM. The trim removed 6 bases at V and 2 bases at J, leaving 8 bases unmatched. The CDR3, as DNA: TGTGCCAGCAGCGTCCTTGGACAGGGAAACACTGAAGCTTTCTTT. It translates to CASSVLGQGNTEAFF.

On this clone: Different DNA sequences within this sample yield the same CDR3. The V gene is TRBV5-4, the J gene TRBJ2-7; D unclear. Germline-derived CDR1 and CDR2 are SGHNT and YYREEE (reference sequence). The CDR3 covers 11 residues. V lost 3 bases and J 4 bases, leaving 5 bases between the germline ends. CDR3 DNA sequence: TGTGCCAGCAGCTCGTTATACGAGCAGTACTTC. It is translated as CASSSLYEQYF.

This clone has a handful of counts. This chain connects TRBV19 to TRBJ2-3; TRBD1 aligns across 7 bases. The CDR3 is 14 residues long. Germline V CDR1 and CDR2: LNHDA, SQIVND (reference sequence). After removal of 4 bases from V and 5 bases from J, the junction contained 6 bases not matched to a gene. The CDR3 reads CASSTQTGRDTQYF. The CDR3 DNA is TGTGCCAGTAGTACCCAGACAGGGAGAGATACGCAGTATTTT.

The V and J genes are TRBV9 and TRBJ1-4, with 7 bases identical to TRBD1. CDR1 SGDLS and CDR2 YYNGEE come from the germline V gene. This CDR3 has 15 amino acids. J lost 8 bases, V lost 0 bases, and 7 bases had no gene match. DNA for the CDR3: TGTGCCAGCAGCGTAGGAGGGGGCGGATACGAAAAACTGTTTTTT. Its protein is CASSVGGGGYEKLFF.